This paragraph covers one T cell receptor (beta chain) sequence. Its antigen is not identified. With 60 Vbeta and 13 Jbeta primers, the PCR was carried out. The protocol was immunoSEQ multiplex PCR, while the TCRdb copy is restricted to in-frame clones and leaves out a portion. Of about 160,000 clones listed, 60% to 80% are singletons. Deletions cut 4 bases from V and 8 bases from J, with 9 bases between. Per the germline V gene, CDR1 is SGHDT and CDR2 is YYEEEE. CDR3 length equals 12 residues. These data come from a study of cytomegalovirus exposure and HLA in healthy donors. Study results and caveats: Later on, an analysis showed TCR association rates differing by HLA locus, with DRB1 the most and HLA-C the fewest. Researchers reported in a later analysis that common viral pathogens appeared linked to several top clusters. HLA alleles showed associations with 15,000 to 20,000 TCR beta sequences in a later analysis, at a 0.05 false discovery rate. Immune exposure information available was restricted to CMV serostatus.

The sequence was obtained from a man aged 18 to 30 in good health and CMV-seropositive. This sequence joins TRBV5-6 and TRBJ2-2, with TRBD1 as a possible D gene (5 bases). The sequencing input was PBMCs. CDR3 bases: TGTGCCAGCAGCCGTACAGGAGGGGAGCTGTTTTTT. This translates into CASSRTGGELFF.